This is a list of T cell receptor beta chains from one sample in a study of cytomegalovirus exposure and HLA in healthy donors. Sequenced by immunoSEQ multiplex PCR; TCRdb stores in-frame clones only, minus some. Of about 160,000 clones listed, roughly four fifths are singletons. The sequencing sample was made of PBMCs. The receptors stem from a man aged 45-60 years in good health and CMV-seropositive. Both conserved end residues are part of each CDR3. D genes are given only for firm matches. Part of the rows lack a size; the others show once, few, many or a class for expanded clones.

clone_size: NA; d_call: TRBD1; v_call: TRBV7-8; j_call: TRBJ1-3; cdr3_aa: CASTGGNSGNTIYF; cdr3_nt: TGTGCCAGCACAGGGGGGAACTCTGGAAACACCATATATTTT
clone_size: few; d_call: NA; v_call: TRBV4-1; j_call: TRBJ2-7; cdr3_aa: CASSLTTGVYEQYF; cdr3_nt: TGCGCCAGCAGCCTTACCACAGGAGTCTACGAGCAGTACTTC
clone_size: once; d_call: TRBD1; v_call: TRBV6-5; j_call: TRBJ1-1; cdr3_aa: CASSNHRGWTEAFF; cdr3_nt: TGTGCCAGCAGTAATCACAGGGGTTGGACTGAAGCTTTCTTT
clone_size: once; d_call: TRBD1; v_call: TRBV5-1; j_call: TRBJ2-3; cdr3_aa: CASSLGGQGSDTQYF; cdr3_nt: TGCGCCAGCAGCTTGGGGGGACAGGGGTCAGATACGCAGTATTTT
clone_size: NA; d_call: TRBD2; v_call: TRBV11-2; j_call: TRBJ2-2; cdr3_aa: CASSQRGLAGVNTGELFF; cdr3_nt: TGTGCCAGCAGCCAACGCGGCCTAGCGGGGGTTAACACCGGGGAGCTGTTTTTT
clone_size: few; d_call: TRBD1; v_call: TRBV9; j_call: TRBJ1-4; cdr3_aa: CASSVGGTGPYEKLFF; cdr3_nt: TGTGCCAGCAGCGTAGGAGGGACAGGTCCATATGAAAAACTGTTTTTT
clone_size: once; d_call: TRBD2; v_call: TRBV7-2; j_call: TRBJ2-4; cdr3_aa: CASSLEVGGDIQYF; cdr3_nt: TGTGCCAGCAGCTTAGAGGTGGGGGGGGACATTCAGTACTTC
clone_size: NA; d_call: NA; v_call: TRBV19; j_call: TRBJ2-7; cdr3_aa: CASSTGSLDYSGRTYEQYF; cdr3_nt: TGTGCCAGTAGTACCGGGTCGCTAGATTATAGCGGACGAACCTACGAGCAGTACTTC
clone_size: NA; d_call: TRBD1; v_call: TRBV29-1; j_call: TRBJ2-5; cdr3_aa: CSVEQGQGVAETQYF; cdr3_nt: TGCAGCGTGGAACAGGGACAGGGCGTAGCAGAGACCCAGTACTTC
clone_size: NA; d_call: NA; v_call: TRBV28; j_call: TRBJ1-5; cdr3_aa: CASSRGGAMIQPQHF; cdr3_nt: TGTGCCAGCAGTCGGGGGGGGGCGATGATACAGCCCCAGCATTTT
clone_size: NA; d_call: NA; v_call: TRBV9; j_call: TRBJ1-1; cdr3_aa: CASSPAGSGGAFF; cdr3_nt: TGTGCCAGCAGCCCCGCGGGGAGTGGAGGCGCTTTCTTT
clone_size: NA; d_call: NA; v_call: TRBV6-1; j_call: TRBJ1-1; cdr3_aa: CASSRQAMNTEAFF; cdr3_nt: TGTGCCAGCAGTAGACAGGCCATGAACACTGAAGCTTTCTTT
clone_size: NA; d_call: NA; v_call: TRBV28; j_call: TRBJ2-3; cdr3_aa: CASSLDRNTDTQYF; cdr3_nt: TGTGCCAGCAGTTTAGACAGGAACACAGATACGCAGTATTTT
clone_size: NA; d_call: NA; v_call: TRBV12-2; j_call: TRBJ1-4; cdr3_aa: CASRLESSRQSNEKLFF; cdr3_nt: TGTGCAAGTCGCTTGGAGTCGTCGAGGCAGTCTAATGAAAAACTGTTTTTT
clone_size: NA; d_call: TRBD2; v_call: TRBV5-6; j_call: TRBJ2-7; cdr3_aa: CASSLMGLAGGSHEQYF; cdr3_nt: TGTGCCAGCAGCTTGATGGGGTTAGCGGGAGGCTCCCACGAGCAGTACTTC
clone_size: few; d_call: TRBD2; v_call: TRBV6-5; j_call: TRBJ2-7; cdr3_aa: CASRYGLARSYEQYF; cdr3_nt: TGTGCCAGCAGATACGGACTAGCGCGCTCCTACGAGCAGTACTTC
clone_size: NA; d_call: TRBD1; v_call: TRBV28; j_call: TRBJ2-7; cdr3_aa: CASSDRGYSYEQYF; cdr3_nt: TGTGCCAGCAGTGACAGGGGTTACTCCTACGAGCAGTACTTC
clone_size: NA; d_call: NA; v_call: TRBV4-3; j_call: TRBJ2-7; cdr3_aa: CASSHPVQGGSSYEQYF; cdr3_nt: TGCGCCAGCAGCCATCCCGTCCAGGGGGGTAGCTCCTACGAGCAGTACTTC
clone_size: NA; d_call: TRBD2; v_call: TRBV10-3; j_call: TRBJ2-2; cdr3_aa: CAIRPGLAGGRVAGELFF; cdr3_nt: TGTGCCATCAGGCCGGGACTAGCGGGAGGAAGGGTCGCCGGGGAGCTGTTTTTT
clone_size: NA; d_call: NA; v_call: TRBV4-3; j_call: TRBJ1-5; cdr3_aa: CASSQEMTRYSNQPQHF; cdr3_nt: TGCGCCAGCAGCCAAGAAATGACACGGTATAGCAATCAGCCCCAGCATTTT
clone_size: NA; d_call: NA; v_call: TRBV19; j_call: TRBJ1-1; cdr3_aa: CASSSTADTEAFF; cdr3_nt: TGTGCCAGTAGTTCTACAGCGGACACTGAAGCTTTCTTT
clone_size: NA; d_call: TRBD2; v_call: TRBV10-3; j_call: TRBJ2-5; cdr3_aa: CAIKFSIAGAEETQYF; cdr3_nt: TGTGCCATCAAGTTCTCTATAGCGGGAGCGGAGGAGACCCAGTACTTC
clone_size: NA; d_call: TRBD1; v_call: TRBV18; j_call: TRBJ2-6; cdr3_aa: CASSQERTGLGSGANVLTF; cdr3_nt: TGTGCCAGCTCGCAAGAAAGGACAGGGCTGGGCTCTGGGGCCAACGTCCTGACTTTC
clone_size: NA; d_call: TRBD1; v_call: TRBV2; j_call: TRBJ2-7; cdr3_aa: CASRQGGYYEQYF; cdr3_nt: TGTGCCAGCAGACAGGGGGGCTACTACGAGCAGTACTTC
clone_size: NA; d_call: TRBD1; v_call: TRBV28; j_call: TRBJ1-4; cdr3_aa: CASSPGTAFNEKLFF; cdr3_nt: TGTGCCAGCAGCCCCGGGACAGCCTTTAATGAAAAACTGTTTTTT
clone_size: NA; d_call: TRBD1; v_call: TRBV18; j_call: TRBJ1-1; cdr3_aa: CASSQRDRNTEAFF; cdr3_nt: TGTGCCAGCTCACAACGGGACAGGAACACTGAAGCTTTCTTT
clone_size: NA; d_call: TRBD2; v_call: TRBV7-9; j_call: TRBJ2-7; cdr3_aa: CASGGLAGVEQYF; cdr3_nt: TGTGCCAGCGGGGGACTAGCGGGAGTGGAGCAGTACTTC
clone_size: NA; d_call: NA; v_call: TRBV30; j_call: TRBJ2-3; cdr3_aa: CAWSVRLGGDTQYF; cdr3_nt: TGTGCCTGGAGTGTACGGCTAGGGGGAGATACGCAGTATTTT
clone_size: once; d_call: TRBD1; v_call: TRBV5-1; j_call: TRBJ2-7; cdr3_aa: CASSLWTGVNEQYF; cdr3_nt: TGCGCCAGCAGTCTCTGGACAGGGGTAAACGAGCAGTACTTC
clone_size: NA; d_call: NA; v_call: TRBV6-1; j_call: TRBJ1-2; cdr3_aa: CASRQTNRKNYGYTF; cdr3_nt: TGTGCCAGCAGACAAACTAACAGGAAGAACTATGGCTACACCTTC
clone_size: NA; d_call: NA; v_call: TRBV28; j_call: TRBJ2-1; cdr3_aa: CASSPTYNRGEVEQFF; cdr3_nt: TGTGCCAGCAGTCCTACATATAATAGAGGGGAGGTTGAGCAGTTCTTC
clone_size: NA; d_call: NA; v_call: TRBV23-1; j_call: TRBJ1-1; cdr3_aa: CASSPLCEAFF; cdr3_nt: TGCGCCAGCAGTCCCCTCTGTGAAGCTTTCTTT
clone_size: NA; d_call: NA; v_call: TRBV28; j_call: TRBJ2-2; cdr3_aa: CASSLSLSGTGELFF; cdr3_nt: TGTGCCAGCAGTTTGTCACTTAGTGGCACCGGGGAGCTGTTTTTT
clone_size: NA; d_call: NA; v_call: TRBV7-2; j_call: TRBJ2-7; cdr3_aa: CASSSDSLSYEQYF; cdr3_nt: TGTGCCAGCAGCTCGGACAGCCTCTCCTACGAGCAGTACTTC
clone_size: NA; d_call: TRBD1; v_call: TRBV11-2; j_call: TRBJ2-7; cdr3_aa: CASSLARTGGIYEQYF; cdr3_nt: TGTGCCAGCAGCTTAGCCCGGACAGGGGGAATATACGAGCAGTACTTC
clone_size: NA; d_call: NA; v_call: TRBV27; j_call: TRBJ2-1; cdr3_aa: CASSLSTGSNEQFF; cdr3_nt: TGTGCCAGCAGTTTATCCACAGGGTCAAATGAGCAGTTCTTC
clone_size: NA; d_call: NA; v_call: TRBV28; j_call: TRBJ2-7; cdr3_aa: CASSSASEQYF; cdr3_nt: TGTGCCAGCAGTTCCGCGTCCGAGCAGTACTTC
clone_size: NA; d_call: NA; v_call: TRBV4-1; j_call: TRBJ2-1; cdr3_aa: CASSQTVSSYNEQFF; cdr3_nt: TGCGCCAGCAGCCAGACTGTGAGCTCCTACAATGAGCAGTTCTTC
clone_size: NA; d_call: TRBD2; v_call: TRBV7-6; j_call: TRBJ2-1; cdr3_aa: CASKKAGDPYNEQFF; cdr3_nt: TGTGCCAGCAAGAAAGCGGGAGACCCCTACAATGAGCAGTTCTTC
clone_size: NA; d_call: NA; v_call: TRBV4-1; j_call: TRBJ2-1; cdr3_aa: CASSQEKSGSYNEQFF; cdr3_nt: TGCGCCAGCAGCCAAGAAAAGAGCGGCTCCTACAATGAGCAGTTCTTC
clone_size: NA; d_call: NA; v_call: TRBV5-1; j_call: TRBJ2-7; cdr3_aa: CASSPWGGQEPSYEQYF; cdr3_nt: TGCGCCAGCAGCCCTTGGGGGGGACAGGAACCTTCCTACGAGCAGTACTTC
clone_size: few; d_call: TRBD1; v_call: TRBV7-7; j_call: TRBJ2-1; cdr3_aa: CASSPDRAGNEQFF; cdr3_nt: TGTGCTAGCAGCCCGGACAGGGCTGGCAATGAGCAGTTCTTC
clone_size: once; d_call: NA; v_call: TRBV14; j_call: TRBJ2-7; cdr3_aa: CASRESRVTLYEQYF; cdr3_nt: TGTGCCAGCAGAGAGTCCCGGGTTACTCTCTACGAGCAGTACTTC
clone_size: NA; d_call: TRBD1; v_call: TRBV7-2; j_call: TRBJ1-3; cdr3_aa: CASSPDRARGNTIYF; cdr3_nt: TGTGCCAGCAGCCCAGACAGGGCGAGAGGAAACACCATATATTTT
clone_size: NA; d_call: TRBD2; v_call: TRBV19; j_call: TRBJ2-7; cdr3_aa: CASSGLAGGLDEQYF; cdr3_nt: TGTGCCAGTAGTGGACTAGCGGGAGGGTTAGACGAGCAGTACTTC
clone_size: NA; d_call: NA; v_call: TRBV10-1; j_call: TRBJ1-5; cdr3_aa: CASNDNPAVRNQPQHF; cdr3_nt: TGCGCCAGCAACGATAACCCCGCAGTTCGCAATCAGCCCCAGCATTTT
clone_size: NA; d_call: TRBD1; v_call: TRBV6-5; j_call: TRBJ1-4; cdr3_aa: CASSYRGTGGEKLFF; cdr3_nt: TGTGCCAGCAGTTACCGCGGGACAGGAGGAGAAAAACTGTTTTTT
clone_size: NA; d_call: NA; v_call: TRBV11-2; j_call: TRBJ2-7; cdr3_aa: CASSPVRQGLAQYF; cdr3_nt: TGTGCCAGCAGCCCCGTCCGTCAGGGGCTTGCGCAGTACTTC
clone_size: NA; d_call: TRBD1; v_call: TRBV28; j_call: TRBJ1-2; cdr3_aa: CASSPGQGKYGYTF; cdr3_nt: TGTGCCAGCAGTCCCGGACAGGGGAAATATGGCTACACCTTC
clone_size: once; d_call: NA; v_call: TRBV6-5; j_call: TRBJ2-7; cdr3_aa: CASSYSSRGYEQYF; cdr3_nt: TGTGCCAGCAGTTACTCGAGTAGAGGCTACGAGCAGTACTTC
clone_size: NA; d_call: TRBD1; v_call: TRBV28; j_call: TRBJ1-2; cdr3_aa: CASSSASEGQGGGYTF; cdr3_nt: TGTGCCAGCAGTTCCGCGAGTGAAGGACAGGGGGGGGGCTACACCTTC
clone_size: NA; d_call: TRBD1; v_call: TRBV29-1; j_call: TRBJ2-7; cdr3_aa: CSVVPGTAPYEQYF; cdr3_nt: TGCAGCGTTGTCCCCGGGACAGCCCCCTACGAGCAGTACTTC
clone_size: NA; d_call: NA; v_call: TRBV15; j_call: TRBJ1-1; cdr3_aa: CATSEFRNTEAFF; cdr3_nt: TGTGCCACCAGCGAATTCAGGAACACTGAAGCTTTCTTT
clone_size: NA; d_call: TRBD1; v_call: TRBV28; j_call: TRBJ2-7; cdr3_aa: CASSWGGTGGSYEQYF; cdr3_nt: TGTGCCAGCAGTTGGGGGGGGACAGGGGGTTCCTACGAGCAGTACTTC
clone_size: few; d_call: TRBD2; v_call: TRBV19; j_call: TRBJ2-1; cdr3_aa: CASSPSGSEQFF; cdr3_nt: TGTGCCAGTAGTCCTAGCGGGAGTGAGCAGTTCTTC
clone_size: NA; d_call: TRBD1; v_call: TRBV6-6; j_call: TRBJ1-6; cdr3_aa: CASSAQGAENSPLHF; cdr3_nt: TGTGCCAGCAGTGCACAGGGGGCGGAGAATTCACCCCTCCACTTT